The clone carrying this T cell receptor beta chain has only a few counts. What it binds is not known. These data come from a study of response to subunit inactivated influenza vaccine. Study-level results: Authors suggested each seasonal flu vaccination may recruit only limited numbers of new T cells.

The CDR3 is 14 amino acids. Germline V gives CDR1 LGHDT, CDR2 YNNKEL (reference sequence). V lost 1 base to trimming and J lost 7 bases, with 10 bases between them. TCRdb passed the RT-PCR reads through MiXCR, listing each CDR3 protein once. The data contain 500,000 to 600,000 distinct CDR3 sequences, 16% of them singletons. The origin of this receptor is a man aged 50 to 69 who received an inactivated influenza vaccine. The source material was CD4+ T cells sorted from PBMCs, sampled roughly 24 months after vaccination. The chain links TRBV3-1 to TRBJ2-2; D might be TRBD2 (6 bases). For the CDR3, the DNA is TGTGCCAGCAGCCAAGTTCAGGGAGGCGGGGAGCTGTTTTTT. Translating it yields CASSQVQGGGELFF.